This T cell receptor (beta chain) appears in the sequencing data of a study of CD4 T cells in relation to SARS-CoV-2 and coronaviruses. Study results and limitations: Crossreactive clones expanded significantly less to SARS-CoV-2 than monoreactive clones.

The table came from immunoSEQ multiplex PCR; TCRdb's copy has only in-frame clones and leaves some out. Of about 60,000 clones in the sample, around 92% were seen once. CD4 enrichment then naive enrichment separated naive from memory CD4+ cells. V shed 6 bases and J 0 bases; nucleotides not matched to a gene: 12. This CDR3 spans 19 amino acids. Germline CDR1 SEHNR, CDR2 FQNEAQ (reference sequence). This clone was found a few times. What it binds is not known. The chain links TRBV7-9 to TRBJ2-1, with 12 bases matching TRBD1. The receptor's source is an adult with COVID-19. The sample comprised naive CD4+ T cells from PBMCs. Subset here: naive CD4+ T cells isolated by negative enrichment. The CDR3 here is CASRALGQGAHGSYNEQFF. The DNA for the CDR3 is TGTGCCAGCAGGGCTCTGGGACAGGGGGCCCATGGCTCCTACAATGAGCAGTTCTTC.